The 18 T cell receptor beta chains below were found in one sample sequenced in a study of T cells in Graves' hyperthyroidism and ophthalmopathy. Amplification yielded TCR beta CDR3 regions, with RNA transcripts as the source. An initial round of RT-PCR targeting the TCR CDR3 relied on the HTBI primer set. TCRdb analysed the multiplex PCR reads with MiXCR anew, one entry per CDR3 protein. Of some 550,000 distinct CDR3 sequences in the sample, approximately 16% are singletons; the top ten hold more than 3%. Sequenced sample: blood. Receptor source: a woman aged 40-49 years with Graves' ophthalmopathy.

Ten or more counts support this clonotype. The chain is built from TRBV18 and TRBJ2-7; maybe TRBD2 (6 bases). Per germline, CDR1 KGHSH and CDR2 LQKENI. The CDR3 totals 14 residues. V was shortened by 0 bases and J by 3 bases, with 9 bases between the two germline ends. The CDR3 reads CASSPPGTLYEQYF. Here the CDR3 DNA reads TGTGCCAGCTCACCACCTGGGACTCTCTACGAGCAGTACTTC.

CDR3 coding DNA: TGTGCCAGCAGCTTAGTCAGGGGTACCGGGGAGCTGTTTTTT. This gives the protein CASSLVRGTGELFF. This chain connects TRBV7-9 to TRBJ2-2; D might be TRBD1 (6 bases). V was cut by 1 base and J by 5 bases, with 8 bases left in between. Germline V CDR1 and CDR2: SEHNR, FQNEAQ (reference sequence). This CDR3 region has 14 residues.

There are a few counts of this clonotype. The chain is built from TRBV6-5 and TRBJ2-7; 8 bases fit TRBD1. Germline lookup yields CDR1 MNHEY and CDR2 SVGAGI. The J segment lost 3 bases and the V segment lost 0 bases, leaving 4 bases of the junction unmatched. The CDR3 is 15 amino acids. The CDR3 sequence: CASSYSRGQGYEQYF. In DNA, the CDR3 is TGTGCCAGCAGTTACTCTCGAGGACAGGGCTACGAGCAGTACTTC.

Concerning this clonotype: One junction end does not reproduce the germline sequence, and a read error may be involved. The J gene is TRBJ2-7, the V gene TRBV27; 8 bases align to TRBD2. Per the germline V gene, CDR1 is MNHEY and CDR2 is SMNVEV (reference sequence). The CDR3 sequence is 15 residues long. Here the CDR3 reads CASCLQRGSSYEQYF. The DNA for the CDR3 is TGTGCCAGCTGTTTACAGCGGGGGAGCTCCTACGAGCAGTACTTC.

This clonotype was picked up many times. V and J are TRBV5-1 and TRBJ2-7; tentative D call: TRBD1 (7 bases). The CDR3 spans 15 residues. Trimming took off 0 bases at V and 3 bases at J, with 13 bases between the two ends. Germline assignment: CDR1 SGHRS and CDR2 YFSETQ. CDR3: CASSLGRGVNYEQYF. The DNA for the CDR3 is TGCGCCAGCAGCTTGGGCAGGGGGGTAAACTACGAGCAGTACTTC.

Many counts were recorded for this clonotype. This chain links TRBV5-1 with TRBJ2-3; 9 bases fit TRBD2. The germline V gene encodes CDR1 SGHRS and CDR2 YFSETQ. The V gene end was trimmed by 0 bases and the J gene end by 2 bases; junction bases not matched to a gene: 4. This CDR3 region has 16 residues. CDR3 bases: TGCGCCAGCAGCTTGGCTCGGACTAGCGTCACAGATACGCAGTATTTT. It codes for CASSLARTSVTDTQYF.

For this clonotype: A much bigger clone sits one base away, suggesting this may be a read error. The rearrangement uses TRBV2 and TRBJ2-3; 8 bases align to TRBD2. Trimming cost V 6 bases and J 8 bases; bases outside gene matches: 16. The length of the CDR3 is 16 residues. Germline V gene sequence: CDR1 SNHLY, CDR2 FYNNEI. CDR3 sequence (DNA): TGTGCCAGCAGGAAACGACTAGCGACGATTTCAGGTACGCAGTATTTT. It encodes CASRKRLATISGTQYF.

This clonotype was seen repeatedly, ten times or more. V and J are TRBV7-3 and TRBJ2-1, with D possibly matching TRBD2 (6 bases). CDR3 length equals 13 residues. Germline CDR1 and CDR2: SGHTA and FQGTGA. The ends were cut back, 2 bases at V and 9 bases at J, with 11 bases in the middle. CDR3 sequence: CASSLGLTSEQFF. The CDR3 DNA reads TGTGCCAGCAGCTTAGGGCTGACTAGTGAGCAGTTCTTC.

This clonotype has only a few counts. V usage is TRBV5-1 and J usage is TRBJ2-7; TRBD1 agrees at 9 bases. The junction had 10 bases not matched to a gene; V was cut back by 4 bases and J by 5 bases. CDR1 is SGHRS and CDR2 is YFSETQ in the germline V gene. This CDR3 contains 15 residues. CDR3 DNA: TGCGCCAGCAGCATACCGGGACAGGGTAGCGACGAGCAGTACTTC. Translation: CASSIPGQGSDEQYF.

This clonotype has at least ten counts. The CDR3 DNA reads TGTGCCAGCTCCCGCTCCGGGACAGGTCTCAACGAGCAGTACTTC. Translating gives CASSRSGTGLNEQYF. This chain links TRBV18 with TRBJ2-7; 8 nucleotides agree with TRBD1. CDR1 and CDR2 from the germline V gene are KGHSH and LQKENI. V gave up 6 bases and J gave up 5 bases; unmatched junction bases: 12. CDR3 length equals 15 residues.

This clonotype was counted only a few times. This rearrangement joins TRBV6-1 to TRBJ1-5; D is perhaps TRBD1 (5 bases). Trimming cost V 7 bases and J 5 bases, with 15 bases left between them. The CDR3 is 14 amino acids. Germline V CDR1 and CDR2: MNHNS, SASEGT. This chain's CDR3 is CASTVEGVHQPQHF. CDR3 coding DNA: TGTGCCAGCACCGTGGAAGGGGTCCATCAGCCCCAGCATTTT.

CDR3 bases: TGTGCCAGCAGCTCACCCGGGGGGGCGGGGGAGACCCAGTACTTC. This translates into CASSSPGGAGETQYF. The chain recombines TRBV25-1 with TRBJ2-5; 8 bases map to TRBD2. V was pared by 6 bases and J by 5 bases, with 11 bases of the junction left unmatched. The V gene's germline CDR1 is MGHDK and CDR2 SYGVNS. CDR3 length: 15 amino acids.

This clonotype was detected a few times. The gene calls are TRBV2 and TRBJ2-3, with 9 nucleotides matching TRBD2. This CDR3 spans 15 amino acids. The V gene's germline CDR1 is SNHLY and CDR2 FYNNEI. V shed 0 bases, J shed 9 bases, and the junction held 7 bases outside the gene matches. In DNA form, the CDR3 reads TGTGCCAGCAGTGAAGCGTGGTCTAGCGGGAACACGCAGTATTTT. Translating gives CASSEAWSSGNTQYF.

This clonotype was observed many times. The V gene is TRBV6-5, the J gene TRBJ2-7; 10 nucleotides align to TRBD2. The CDR3 has 15 residues. V lost 4 bases, J lost 4 bases, and 7 bases stayed unmatched. Germline CDR1 is MNHEY and CDR2 is SVGAGI. CDR3 protein: CASSSPSGGSYEQYF. The CDR3 DNA is TGTGCCAGCAGTTCTCCTAGCGGGGGCTCTTACGAGCAGTACTTC.

This clonotype was observed at least ten times. The genes are TRBV5-1 and TRBJ1-6; D gene ambiguous. Germline V CDR1 and CDR2: SGHRS, YFSETQ. V lost 3 bases and J 10 bases, leaving 14 bases between the germline ends. This CDR3 has 14 residues. CDR3 amino acids: CASSSGALRSPLHF. For the CDR3, the DNA is TGCGCCAGCAGCTCGGGAGCTTTAAGGTCACCCCTCCACTTT.

This clonotype has at least ten counts. The V and J genes are TRBV7-8 and TRBJ2-1; D ambiguous. V dropped 2 bases and J dropped 3 bases, with 5 bases sitting between them. Germline CDR1 is SGHVS and CDR2 is FQNEAQ. The CDR3 spans 13 residues. The CDR3 is CASSLQSYNEQFF. The CDR3 bases are TGTGCCAGCAGCTTACAGAGCTACAATGAGCAGTTCTTC.

This clonotype was found many times. One junction end does not reproduce the germline sequence, and a read error may be involved. The V gene is TRBV2, the J gene TRBJ2-7; 11 bases agree with TRBD2. The CDR3 sequence is 15 residues long. Germline CDR1 and CDR2: SNHLY and FYNNEI. The CDR3 protein is CASREGTSGNYEQYF. DNA for the CDR3: TGTGCCAGCAGAGAAGGGACTAGCGGAAACTACGAGCAGTACTTC.

This clonotype showed up many times. The gene calls are TRBV6-1 and TRBJ2-1; D possibly matches TRBD1 or TRBD2 (5 bases each). The CDR3 loop spans 14 amino acids. Between the trimmed V and J ends, which lost 11 bases and 3 bases, there was a span of 17 bases. CDR1 and CDR2 from the germline V gene are MNHNS and SASEGT. CDR3 region: CALRPRDGYNEQFF. The CDR3 DNA is TGTGCCCTCCGGCCGAGGGACGGCTACAATGAGCAGTTCTTC.